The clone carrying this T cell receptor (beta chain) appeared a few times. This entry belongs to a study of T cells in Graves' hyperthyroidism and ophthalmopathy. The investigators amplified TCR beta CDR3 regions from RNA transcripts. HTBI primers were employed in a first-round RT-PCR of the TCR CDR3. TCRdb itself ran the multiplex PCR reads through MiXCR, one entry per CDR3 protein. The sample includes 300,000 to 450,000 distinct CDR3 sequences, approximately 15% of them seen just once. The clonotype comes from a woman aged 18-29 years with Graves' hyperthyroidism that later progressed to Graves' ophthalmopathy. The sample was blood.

CDR3 in amino acids: CASSQTLAYEQYF. The CDR3 DNA sequence: TGCGCCAGCAGCCAAACTCTAGCTTACGAGCAGTACTTC. The V gene is TRBV4-1, the J gene TRBJ2-7, with D possibly being TRBD2 (5 bases). Germline CDR1 reads MGHRA; CDR2 reads YSYEKL. This CDR3 spans 13 amino acids. V dropped 2 bases and J dropped 4 bases, with 9 bases sitting between them.